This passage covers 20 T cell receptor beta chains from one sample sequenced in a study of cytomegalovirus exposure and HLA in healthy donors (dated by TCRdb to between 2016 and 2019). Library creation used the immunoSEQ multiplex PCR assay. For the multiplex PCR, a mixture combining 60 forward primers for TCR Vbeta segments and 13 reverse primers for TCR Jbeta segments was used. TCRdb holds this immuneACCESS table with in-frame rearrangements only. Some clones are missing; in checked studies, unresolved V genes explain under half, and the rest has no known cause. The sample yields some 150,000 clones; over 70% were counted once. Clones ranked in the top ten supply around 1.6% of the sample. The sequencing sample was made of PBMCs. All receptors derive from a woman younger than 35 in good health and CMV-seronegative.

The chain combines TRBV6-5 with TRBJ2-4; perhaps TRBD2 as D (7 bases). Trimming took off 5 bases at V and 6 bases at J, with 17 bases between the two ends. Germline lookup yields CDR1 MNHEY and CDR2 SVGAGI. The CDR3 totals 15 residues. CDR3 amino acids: CASSGPTGGGNIQYF. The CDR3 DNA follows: TGTGCCAGCAGTGGTCCTACGGGGGGCGGAAACATTCAGTACTTC.

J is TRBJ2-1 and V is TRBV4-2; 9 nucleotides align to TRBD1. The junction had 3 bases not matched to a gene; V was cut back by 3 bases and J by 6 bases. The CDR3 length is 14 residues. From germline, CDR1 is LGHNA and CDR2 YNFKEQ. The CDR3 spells CASSHVDRGNEQFF. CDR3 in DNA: TGTGCCAGCAGCCATGTGGACAGGGGCAATGAGCAGTTCTTC.

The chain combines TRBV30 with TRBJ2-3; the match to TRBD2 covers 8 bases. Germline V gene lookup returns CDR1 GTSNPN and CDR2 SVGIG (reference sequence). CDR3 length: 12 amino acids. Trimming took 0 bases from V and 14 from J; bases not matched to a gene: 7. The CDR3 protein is CAWSVRSGGVYF. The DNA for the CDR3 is TGTGCCTGGAGTGTACGGTCGGGGGGGGTGTATTTT.

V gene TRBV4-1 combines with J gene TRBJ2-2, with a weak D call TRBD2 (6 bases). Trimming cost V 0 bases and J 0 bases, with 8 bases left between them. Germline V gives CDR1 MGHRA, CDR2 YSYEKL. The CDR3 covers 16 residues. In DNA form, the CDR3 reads TGCGCCAGCAGCCAAGAGGGCGGGACGAACACCGGGGAGCTGTTTTTT. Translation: CASSQEGGTNTGELFF.

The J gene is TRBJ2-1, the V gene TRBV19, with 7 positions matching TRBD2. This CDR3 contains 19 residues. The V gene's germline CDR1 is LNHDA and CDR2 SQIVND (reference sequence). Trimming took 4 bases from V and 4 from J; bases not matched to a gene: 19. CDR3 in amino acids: CASSREGSSGRADYNEQFF. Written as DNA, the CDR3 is TGTGCCAGTAGTAGGGAGGGATCTAGCGGACGGGCTGATTACAATGAGCAGTTCTTC.

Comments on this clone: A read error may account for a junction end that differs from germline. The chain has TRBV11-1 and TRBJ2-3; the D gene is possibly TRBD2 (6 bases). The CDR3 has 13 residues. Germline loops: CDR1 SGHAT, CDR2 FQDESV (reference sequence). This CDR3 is CASSLTSKDTQYF. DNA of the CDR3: TGTGCCAGCAGCTTAACTAGCAAAGATACGCAGTATTTT.

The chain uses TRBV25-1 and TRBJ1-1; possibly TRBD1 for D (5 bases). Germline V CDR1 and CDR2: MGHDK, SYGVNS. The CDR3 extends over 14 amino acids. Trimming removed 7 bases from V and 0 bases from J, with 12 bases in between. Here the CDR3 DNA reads TGTGCCAGCACGGTCAGGGAAATGAACACTGAAGCTTTCTTT. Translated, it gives CASTVREMNTEAFF.

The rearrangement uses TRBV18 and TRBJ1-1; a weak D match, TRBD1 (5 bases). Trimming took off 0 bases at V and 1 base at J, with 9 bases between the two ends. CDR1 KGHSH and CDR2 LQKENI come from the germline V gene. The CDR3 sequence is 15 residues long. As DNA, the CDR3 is TGTGCCAGCTCACCACCGATCGGACAGAACACTGAAGCTTTCTTT. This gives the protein CASSPPIGQNTEAFF.

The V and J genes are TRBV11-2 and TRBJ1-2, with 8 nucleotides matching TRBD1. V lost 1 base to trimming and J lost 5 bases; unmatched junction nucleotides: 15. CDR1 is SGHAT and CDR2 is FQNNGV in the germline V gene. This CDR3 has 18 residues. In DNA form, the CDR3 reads TGTGCCAGCAGCTTAGGGGCTACAGGGGGTAGGAGGCTTTATGGCTACACCTTC. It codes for CASSLGATGGRRLYGYTF.

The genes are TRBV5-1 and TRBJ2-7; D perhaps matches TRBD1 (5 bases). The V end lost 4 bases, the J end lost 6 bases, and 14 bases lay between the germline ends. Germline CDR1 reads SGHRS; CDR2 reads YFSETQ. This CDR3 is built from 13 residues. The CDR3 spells CASSHEDIGEQYF. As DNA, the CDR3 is TGCGCCAGCAGCCATGAGGACATAGGCGAGCAGTACTTC.

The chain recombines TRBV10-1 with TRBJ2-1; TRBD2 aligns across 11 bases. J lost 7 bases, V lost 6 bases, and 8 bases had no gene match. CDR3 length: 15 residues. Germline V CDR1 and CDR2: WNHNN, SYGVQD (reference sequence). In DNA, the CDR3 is TGCGCCAGCAGCCTTCCTAGCGGGGGGACTAATGAGCAGTTCTTC. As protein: CASSLPSGGTNEQFF.

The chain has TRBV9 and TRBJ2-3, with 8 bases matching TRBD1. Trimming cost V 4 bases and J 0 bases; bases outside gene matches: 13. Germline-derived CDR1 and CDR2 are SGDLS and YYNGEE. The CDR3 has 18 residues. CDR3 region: CASSQGQAAFFSTDTQYF. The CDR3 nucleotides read TGTGCCAGCAGCCAGGGACAGGCGGCCTTTTTTAGCACAGATACGCAGTATTTT.

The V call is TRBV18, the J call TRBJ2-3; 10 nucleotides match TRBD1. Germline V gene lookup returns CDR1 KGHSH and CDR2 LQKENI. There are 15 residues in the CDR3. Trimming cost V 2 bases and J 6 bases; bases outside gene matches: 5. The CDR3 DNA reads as TGTGCCAGCTCACCAGGTGGACAGGGGGTCGATACGCAGTATTTT. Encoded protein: CASSPGGQGVDTQYF.

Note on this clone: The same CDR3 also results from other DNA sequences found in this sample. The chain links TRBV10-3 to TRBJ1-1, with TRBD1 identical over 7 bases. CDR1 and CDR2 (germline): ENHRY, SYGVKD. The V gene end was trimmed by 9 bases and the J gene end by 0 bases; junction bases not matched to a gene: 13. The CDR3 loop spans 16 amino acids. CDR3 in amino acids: CAIRQGVGLMNTEAFF. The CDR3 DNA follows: TGTGCCATTAGGCAGGGGGTCGGATTGATGAACACTGAAGCTTTCTTT.

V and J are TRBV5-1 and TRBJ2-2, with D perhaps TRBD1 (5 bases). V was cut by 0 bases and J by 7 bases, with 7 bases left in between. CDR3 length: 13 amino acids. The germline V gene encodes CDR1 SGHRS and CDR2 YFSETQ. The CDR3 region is CASSLEGVGELFF. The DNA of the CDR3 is TGCGCCAGCAGCTTGGAAGGGGTCGGGGAGCTGTTTTTT.

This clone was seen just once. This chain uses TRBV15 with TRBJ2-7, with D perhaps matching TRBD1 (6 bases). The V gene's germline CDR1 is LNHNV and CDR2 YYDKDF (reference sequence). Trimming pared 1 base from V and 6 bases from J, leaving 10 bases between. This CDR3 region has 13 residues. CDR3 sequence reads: CATSRGQAAEQYF. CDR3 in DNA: TGTGCCACCAGCAGAGGACAGGCCGCCGAGCAGTACTTC.

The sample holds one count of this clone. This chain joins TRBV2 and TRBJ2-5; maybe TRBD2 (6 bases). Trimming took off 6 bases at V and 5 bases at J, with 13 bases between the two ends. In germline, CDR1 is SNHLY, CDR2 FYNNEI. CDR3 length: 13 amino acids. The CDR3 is CASSWTGVETQYF. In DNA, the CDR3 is TGTGCCAGCAGCTGGACGGGGGTGGAGACCCAGTACTTC.

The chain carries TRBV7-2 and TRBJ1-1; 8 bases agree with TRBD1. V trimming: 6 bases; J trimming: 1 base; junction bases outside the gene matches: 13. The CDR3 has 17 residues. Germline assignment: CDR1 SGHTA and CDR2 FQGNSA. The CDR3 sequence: CASSYAGGPRWNTEAFF. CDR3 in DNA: TGTGCCAGCAGTTACGCAGGGGGCCCGCGATGGAACACTGAAGCTTTCTTT.

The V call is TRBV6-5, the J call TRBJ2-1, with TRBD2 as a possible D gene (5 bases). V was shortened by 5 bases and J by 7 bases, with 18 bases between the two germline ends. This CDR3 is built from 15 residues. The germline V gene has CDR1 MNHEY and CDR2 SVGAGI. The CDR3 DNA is TGTGCCAGCAGTACTCCGAATCGGGGTAGGAATGAGCAGTTCTTC. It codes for CASSTPNRGRNEQFF.

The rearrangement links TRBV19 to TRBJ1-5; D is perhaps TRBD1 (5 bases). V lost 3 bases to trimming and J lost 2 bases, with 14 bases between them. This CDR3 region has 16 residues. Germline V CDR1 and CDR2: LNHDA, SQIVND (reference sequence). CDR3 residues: CASSMRPRDGNQPQHF. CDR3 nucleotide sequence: TGTGCCAGTAGTATGAGGCCCAGGGATGGCAATCAGCCCCAGCATTTT.